The 20 T cell receptor beta chains presented below share a single source sample, sequenced in a study of control samples from healthy donors and cancer patients. Sequencing was performed with immunoSEQ multiplex PCR; in TCRdb, only in-frame clones are kept and a portion is missing. The sample consists of 120,000 to 150,000 clones, around nine tenths of them appearing once. The sequencing sample was made of blood. The receptor source for this set is a woman in her twenties or thirties in good health.

The V gene is TRBV10-3, the J gene TRBJ1-3; a possible D gene is TRBD1 (5 bases). This CDR3 has 14 amino acids. V was shortened by 2 bases and J by 7 bases, with 12 bases between the two germline ends. The germline gives CDR1 ENHRY, CDR2 SYGVKD. In DNA, the CDR3 is TGTGCCATCAGTGAGACCAATAAGGGGAACACCATATATTTT. Amino acids: CAISETNKGNTIYF.

A note on this clone: One end of the junction does not line up with germline, which may come from a read error. The chain couples TRBV7-8 to TRBJ2-3, with D possibly matching TRBD1 (5 bases). There are 17 residues in the CDR3. Germline V gene data show CDR1 as SGHVS and CDR2 as FQNEAQ. CDR3 coding DNA: TGTGCCAGCAGTTTAGTTTTAGGGCCAGGGAACACAGATACGCAGTATTTT. Its protein product is CASSLVLGPGNTDTQYF.

CDR3 DNA: TGTGCCAGAATAGGGTCTTTGCAGGGCAATGAGCAGTTCTTC. Its protein product is CARIGSLQGNEQFF. This rearrangement joins TRBV7-5 to TRBJ2-1; the listed D gene, TRBD1, was not tested against the DNA. TRBV7-5 is a pseudogene locus. This CDR3 is built from 14 residues.

The chain combines TRBV19 with TRBJ2-1; 8 bases are a match to TRBD1. Germline V gene sequence: CDR1 LNHDA, CDR2 SQIVND (reference sequence). Trimming cost V 7 bases and J 0 bases; bases outside gene matches: 8. This CDR3 has 16 amino acids. CDR3 loop: CASTSQGVSSYNEQFF. CDR3 in DNA: TGTGCCAGTACCTCACAGGGGGTGAGCTCCTACAATGAGCAGTTCTTC.

This clone was counted only a few times. The V call is TRBV7-9, the J call TRBJ2-7; D call uncertain. Germline CDR1 SEHNR, CDR2 FQNEAQ (reference sequence). With 3 bases removed from V and 6 bases from J, the gap between germline ends came to 9 bases. CDR3 length: 12 residues. This chain's CDR3 is CASSLSQSEQYF. CDR3 coding DNA: TGTGCCAGCAGCTTGTCTCAGTCCGAGCAGTACTTC.

J is TRBJ2-7 and V is TRBV24-1; D gene uncertain. Per the germline V gene, CDR1 is KGHDR and CDR2 is SFDVKD. This CDR3 has 13 amino acids. Trimming left V 3 bases short and J 4 bases short, with 9 bases between. The CDR3 region has the DNA TGTGCCACCAGTGATCCCGGGTCGTACGAGCAGTACTTC. As protein: CATSDPGSYEQYF.

This chain joins TRBV5-1 and TRBJ1-1; no clear D. The germline gives CDR1 SGHRS, CDR2 YFSETQ. The CDR3 has 14 residues. V gave up 4 bases and J gave up 1 base, with 11 bases separating them. Here the CDR3 DNA reads TGCGCCAGCAGCCTCCCTGCAGGGAACACTGAAGCTTTCTTT. Protein sequence: CASSLPAGNTEAFF.

J is TRBJ2-7 and V is TRBV6-6, with 8 bases matching TRBD2. The CDR3 is 15 amino acids. Per the germline V gene, CDR1 is MNHNY and CDR2 is SVGAGI (reference sequence). The V segment lost 4 bases and the J segment 2 bases; nucleotides outside the gene matches: 7. CDR3 DNA sequence: TGTGCCAGCAGTTCTGCGGGGGGCAGGACCTACGAGCAGTACTTC. Protein product: CASSSAGGRTYEQYF.

The V and J genes are TRBV6-5 and TRBJ1-2, with D perhaps TRBD1 (6 bases). The germline V gene has CDR1 MNHEY and CDR2 SVGAGI. The CDR3 covers 13 residues. V lost 6 bases and J lost 4, with 12 bases in between. The CDR3 region has the DNA TGTGCCAGCAGCTCGCGGACAGCCTATGGCTACACCTTC. Translated: CASSSRTAYGYTF.

This chain connects TRBV3-1 (or the pseudogene TRBV3-2) to TRBJ1-1; 7 bases align to TRBD1. Germline CDR1 and CDR2: LGHDT and YNNKEL (reference sequence). V lost 4 bases, J lost 11 bases, and 10 bases stayed unmatched. The CDR3 sequence is 13 residues long. The CDR3 protein is CASSLGQAVEAFF. DNA of the CDR3: TGTGCCAGCAGCCTCGGACAGGCCGTTGAGGCTTTCTTT.

This clone appeared a few times. The V call is TRBV11-2, the J call TRBJ2-2; possibly TRBD1 or TRBD2 for D (5 bases each). Trimming took off 6 bases at V and 1 base at J, with 15 bases between the two ends. Looked up from germline, CDR1 is SGHAT and CDR2 is FQNNGV. The CDR3 contains 16 residues. CDR3 coding DNA: TGTGCCAGCAGACCCACCGGGACGCGGAACACCGGGGAGCTGTTTTTT. Translating it yields CASRPTGTRNTGELFF.

This clone came up once. This sequence joins TRBV21-1 and TRBJ2-7; the D call in the table, TRBD1, was not verified against the DNA. TRBV21-1 is noted as a pseudogene. This CDR3 has 14 amino acids. The CDR3 nucleotides are TGTGCCAGCAGCAGCGGCGGGACAGTCTACGAGCAGTACTTC. Its translation: CASSSGGTVYEQYF.

The chain is built from TRBV3-1 (or the pseudogene TRBV3-2) and TRBJ1-2; 9 positions agree with TRBD1. V lost 1 base and J lost 8; bases outside the gene matches: 5. The CDR3 spans 14 residues. CDR1 and CDR2 from the germline V gene are LGHDT and YNNKEL (reference sequence). The CDR3 DNA is TGTGCCAGCAGCCAAGCCGGGGACAGGGACGGCTACACCTTC. It translates to CASSQAGDRDGYTF.

This clone was recorded once. The chain joins TRBV11-2 to TRBJ2-5, with D tentatively TRBD1 or TRBD2 (5 bases each). The CDR3 consists of 15 residues. From germline, CDR1 is SGHAT and CDR2 FQNNGV. V gave up 1 base and J gave up 2 bases, with 11 bases separating them. Here the CDR3 DNA reads TGTGCCAGCAGCTTAGGGGGGTGGCCACAAGAGACCCAGTACTTC. Translated: CASSLGGWPQETQYF.

The V gene is TRBV11-1, the J gene TRBJ1-4; D not certain. The CDR3 is made up of 14 amino acids. V was clipped by 4 bases and J by 3 bases, with 9 bases between them. The germline CDR1 and CDR2 sequences are SGHAT and FQDESV (reference sequence). The CDR3 here is CASSWTVSNEKLFF. CDR3 nucleotide sequence: TGTGCCAGCAGCTGGACGGTATCTAATGAAAAACTGTTTTTT.

This chain links TRBV24-1 with TRBJ2-1; TRBD2 is a possible D gene (6 bases). The CDR3 contains 16 residues. V dropped 0 bases and J dropped 2 bases, with 10 bases sitting between them. Per germline, CDR1 KGHDR and CDR2 SFDVKD. The CDR3 DNA reads as TGTGCCACCAGTGATTTGAACGGGAGTCCCTACAATGAGCAGTTCTTC. It translates to CATSDLNGSPYNEQFF.

This rearrangement joins TRBV5-1 to TRBJ1-4; D gene unclear. Germline lookup yields CDR1 SGHRS and CDR2 YFSETQ. Deletions cut 4 bases from V and 1 base from J, with 8 bases between. The CDR3 covers 14 residues. The CDR3 DNA reads as TGCGCCAGCAGCCGCGATGGAACTAATGAAAAACTGTTTTTT. Its translation is CASSRDGTNEKLFF.

The gene calls are TRBV4-1 and TRBJ2-3, with D possibly TRBD1 on 6 matching bases. V lost 0 bases and J 2 bases, leaving 18 bases between the germline ends. This CDR3 spans 18 amino acids. Germline lookup yields CDR1 MGHRA and CDR2 YSYEKL. CDR3 region: CASSQDSTGQTYTDTQYF. DNA for the CDR3: TGCGCCAGCAGCCAAGACTCTACCGGACAGACCTACACAGATACGCAGTATTTT.

This rearrangement joins TRBV7-8 to TRBJ1-2; D ambiguous. The V end lost 5 bases, the J end lost 4 bases, and 8 bases lay between the germline ends. Germline V gene lookup returns CDR1 SGHVS and CDR2 FQNEAQ. This CDR3 is built from 12 residues. As DNA, the CDR3 is TGTGCCAGCAGCCCGGAGATCTATGGCTACACCTTC. Encoded protein: CASSPEIYGYTF.

V gene TRBV3-1 (or the pseudogene TRBV3-2) combines with J gene TRBJ2-1; 10 bases fit TRBD2. The J segment lost 7 bases and the V segment lost 1 base, leaving 7 bases of the junction unmatched. The CDR3 has 16 amino acids. From germline, CDR1 is LGHDT and CDR2 YNNKEL (reference sequence). CDR3 protein: CASSQGASGRLNEQFF. The CDR3, as DNA: TGTGCCAGCAGCCAAGGGGCTAGCGGGAGATTAAATGAGCAGTTCTTC.